Here is one T cell receptor beta chain with its context. This record belongs to a study of T cell changes during pregnancy in multiple sclerosis. Germline assignment: CDR1 MNHEY and CDR2 SMNVEV (reference sequence). Trimming cost V 6 bases and J 5 bases, with 17 bases left between them. CDR3 length equals 15 residues. Sequenced by immunoSEQ multiplex PCR; TCRdb stores in-frame clones only, minus some. The data show 55,000 to 85,000 clones, 80% to 95% seen once. The receptor was isolated from a female donor with multiple sclerosis, enrolled in a pregnancy study. The chain joins TRBV27 to TRBJ1-5; D is possibly TRBD1 (6 bases). Sequencing used peripheral blood, obtained in the second trimester of pregnancy. DNA of the CDR3: TGTGCCAGCAGCCACGGGGGGGGCCCCCATCAGCCCCAGCATTTT. This translates into CASSHGGGPHQPQHF.